These 14 T cell receptor beta chains were sequenced from one sample in a study of shared clonotypes between healthy human individuals (TCRdb year 2020). CD8 naive samples consisted of CD45RO-negative cells that were positively selected for CCR7, yielding a CD45RA+CCR7+ population without TemRA cells. The library was generated by the immunoSEQ multiplex PCR assay. In TCRdb, the immuneACCESS table is reduced to in-frame sequences with V and J assigned. These tables do not hold every clone; where another copy was compared, an unresolved V gene accounts for under half, and the others remain unexplained. In all, the sample holds roughly 2,000,000 clones, and roughly 95% of those were seen once. The ten most abundant clones make up more than 0.95% of the sample. The specimen sequenced was naive CD8+ T cells sorted from blood. The sample's cell subset or site label, in plain terms: CD45RA+CCR7+. The receptors here all came from a man between 18 and 35 years old in good health.

V usage is TRBV2 and J usage is TRBJ2-7; unclear D gene. The V end was cut by 6 bases, the J end by 4 bases, with 10 bases between. CDR3 length equals 12 residues. The germline CDR1 and CDR2 sequences are SNHLY and FYNNEI. The CDR3 DNA is TGTGCCAGCAGGGCAGCTCCTTACGAGCAGTACTTC. It specifies CASRAAPYEQYF. Full variable domain (remainder filled in from reference TRBV2 and TRBJ2-7): EPEVTQTPSHQVTQMGQEVILRCVPISNHLYFYWYRQILGQKVEFLVSFYNNEISEKSEIFDDQFSVERPDGSNFTLKIRSTKLEDSAMYFCASRAAPYEQYFGPGTRLTVT.

The CDR3 nucleotides are TGTGCCAGCATCGGGGCTGTGGCTTCAGATACGCAGTATTTT. Its translation: CASIGAVASDTQYF. This chain links TRBV28 with TRBJ2-3; the D gene could be TRBD1 or TRBD2 (5 bases each). Germline CDR1 reads MDHEN; CDR2 reads SYDVKM. V was pared by 7 bases and J by 4 bases, with 15 bases between. This CDR3 region has 14 residues.

This chain connects TRBV7-6 to TRBJ2-5; TRBD2 agrees at 8 bases. The V segment lost 0 bases and the J segment 1 base; nucleotides outside the gene matches: 7. The CDR3 runs 17 residues. The V gene's germline CDR1 is SGHVS and CDR2 FNYEAQ. CDR3 residues: CASSLAYPGTSQETQYF. The DNA for the CDR3 is TGTGCCAGCAGCTTAGCCTACCCGGGGACTAGCCAAGAGACCCAGTACTTC.

This clone was found once. This chain connects TRBV5-6 to TRBJ2-3, with D tentatively TRBD1 (6 bases). V was clipped by 4 bases and J by 2 bases, with 17 bases between them. This CDR3 has 16 residues. Germline V gene sequence: CDR1 SGHDT, CDR2 YYEEEE. CDR3 sequence reads: CASSPGTPLSTDTQYF. In DNA, the CDR3 is TGTGCCAGCAGCCCCGGGACACCCCTGTCCACAGATACGCAGTATTTT. Looking up the rest from reference TRBV5-6 and TRBJ2-3 gives the full variable domain: DAGVTQSPTHLIKTRGQQVTLRCSPKSGHDTVSWYQQALGQGPQFIFQYYEEEERQRGNFPDRFSGHQFPNYSSELNVNALLLGDSALYLCASSPGTPLSTDTQYFGPGTRLTVL.

The genes are TRBV6-5 and TRBJ2-1; no definite D call. CDR1 is MNHEY and CDR2 is SVGAGI in the germline V gene. The CDR3 sequence is 16 residues long. The ends were cut back, 0 bases at V and 4 bases at J, with 13 bases in the middle. As DNA, the CDR3 is TGTGCCAGCAGTTACTCGACGGGCGCCCTTTACAATGAGCAGTTCTTC. Amino acid sequence: CASSYSTGALYNEQFF.

The gene calls are TRBV15 and TRBJ2-2, with D uncertain. V lost 6 bases, J lost 3 bases, and 5 bases lay in between. The CDR3 is 12 amino acids. The germline gives CDR1 LNHNV, CDR2 YYDKDF (reference sequence). For the CDR3, the DNA is TGTGCCACCAGTTTCTACACCGGGGAGCTGTTTTTT. Protein product: CATSFYTGELFF.

This clone was seen a handful of times. This chain links TRBV9 with TRBJ1-2; 9 bases align to TRBD1. Germline loops: CDR1 SGDLS, CDR2 YYNGEE. CDR3 length: 12 residues. The V and J ends lost 3 bases and 6 bases, in that order; junction bases with no gene match: 0. The CDR3 DNA reads TGTGCCAGCAGCGGGACAGGGGATGGCTACACCTTC. Encoded protein: CASSGTGDGYTF.

The V and J genes are TRBV29-1 and TRBJ1-2, with D possibly matching TRBD1 (5 bases). Trimming took 5 bases from V and 0 from J, leaving 13 bases between them. Germline V lookup: CDR1 SQVTM, CDR2 ANQGSEA. The CDR3 contains 14 residues. DNA of the CDR3: TGCAGCGTTTCTGGGGCAGATACTAACTATGGCTACACCTTC. Protein product: CSVSGADTNYGYTF.

The gene calls are TRBV6-5 and TRBJ2-7; possibly TRBD2 for D (5 bases). The V gene's germline CDR1 is MNHEY and CDR2 SVGAGI. CDR3 length: 15 amino acids. With 4 bases removed from V and 3 bases from J, the gap between germline ends came to 16 bases. In DNA, the CDR3 is TGTGCCAGCAGTTGGAGGACCCGGAGTATCTACGAGCAGTACTTC. This sequence encodes CASSWRTRSIYEQYF.

This chain links TRBV6-5 with TRBJ2-7; D unclear. Germline CDR1 is MNHEY and CDR2 is SVGAGI. The CDR3 totals 13 residues. The ends were cut back, 0 bases at V and 5 bases at J, with 8 bases in the middle. CDR3 bases: TGTGCCAGCAGTTACTCGAGCCCGGACGAGCAGTACTTC. Translated: CASSYSSPDEQYF.

Worth noting for this clone: Other DNA sequences from this sample encode an identical CDR3 as well. The chain combines TRBV4-3 with TRBJ2-5, with 9 positions matching TRBD2. The length of the CDR3 is 15 residues. The germline CDR1 and CDR2 sequences are LGHNA and YSLEER. The V gene end was trimmed by 1 base and the J gene end by 3 bases; junction bases not matched to a gene: 3. This CDR3 reads CASSQVVAGEETQYF. The CDR3 region has the DNA TGCGCCAGCAGCCAAGTGGTAGCGGGAGAAGAGACCCAGTACTTC.

This chain uses TRBV2 with TRBJ1-1; unclear D gene. Trimming removed 3 bases at V and 0 bases at J, with 8 bases between. The germline V gene encodes CDR1 SNHLY and CDR2 FYNNEI. The CDR3 spans 14 residues. The CDR3, as DNA: TGTGCCAGCAGTGATCCCGGGCTGAACACTGAAGCTTTCTTT. The encoded protein is CASSDPGLNTEAFF.

In its sample, this clone was seen once. The gene calls are TRBV2 and TRBJ2-7, with no clear D. The CDR3 runs 11 residues. The germline V gene encodes CDR1 SNHLY and CDR2 FYNNEI. Trimming removed 8 bases from V and 1 base from J, with 6 bases in between. The chain's CDR3 is CASDGSYEQYF. DNA of the CDR3: TGTGCCAGCGACGGTTCCTACGAGCAGTACTTC.

The chain is built from TRBV6-6 and TRBJ1-6; TRBD1 might be the D (5 bases). The ends were cut back, 10 bases at V and 13 bases at J, with 23 bases in the middle. This CDR3 spans 14 amino acids. Germline CDR1 MNHNY, CDR2 SVGAGI (reference sequence). The CDR3 region is CATRGGEWVGPLHF. DNA for the CDR3: TGTGCCACCCGGGGGGGGGAGTGGGTAGGCCCCCTCCACTTT.